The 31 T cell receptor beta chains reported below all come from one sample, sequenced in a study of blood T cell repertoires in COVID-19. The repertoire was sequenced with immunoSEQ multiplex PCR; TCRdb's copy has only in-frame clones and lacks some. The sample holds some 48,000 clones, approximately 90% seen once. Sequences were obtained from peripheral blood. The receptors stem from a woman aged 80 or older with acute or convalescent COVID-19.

The CDR3 loop is CASRPGIPGEQYF. The CDR3 bases are TGTGCCAGCAGGCCCGGGATCCCGGGAGAGCAGTACTTC. V and J are TRBV12-3 or TRBV12-4 and TRBJ2-7; possibly TRBD2 for D (5 bases). There are 13 residues in the CDR3. Trimming removed 6 bases at V and 7 bases at J, with 16 bases between.

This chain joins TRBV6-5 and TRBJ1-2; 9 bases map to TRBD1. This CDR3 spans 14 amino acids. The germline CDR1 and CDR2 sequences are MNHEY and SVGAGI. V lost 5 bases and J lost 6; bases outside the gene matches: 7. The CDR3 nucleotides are TGTGCCAGCAGTCCCCCGGGACAGGGACATGGCTACACCTTC. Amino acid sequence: CASSPPGQGHGYTF.

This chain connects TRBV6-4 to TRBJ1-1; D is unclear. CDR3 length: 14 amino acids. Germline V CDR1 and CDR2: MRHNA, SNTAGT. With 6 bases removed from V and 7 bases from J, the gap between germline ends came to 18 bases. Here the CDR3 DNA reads TGTGCCAGCAGCCCCCACGGAGGGCAGGATGAAGCTTTCTTT. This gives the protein CASSPHGGQDEAFF.

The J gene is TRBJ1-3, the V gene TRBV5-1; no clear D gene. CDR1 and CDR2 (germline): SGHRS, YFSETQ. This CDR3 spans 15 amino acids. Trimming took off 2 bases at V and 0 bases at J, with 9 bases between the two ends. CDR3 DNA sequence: TGCGCCAGCAGCTTAGAGATCGGCTCTGGAAACACCATATATTTT. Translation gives CASSLEIGSGNTIYF.

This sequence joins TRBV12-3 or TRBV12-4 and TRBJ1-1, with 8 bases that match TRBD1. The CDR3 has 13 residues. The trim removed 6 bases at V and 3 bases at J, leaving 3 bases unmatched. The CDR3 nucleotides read TGTGCCAGCAGGCGACAGGGGTACACTGAAGCTTTCTTT. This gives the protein CASRRQGYTEAFF.

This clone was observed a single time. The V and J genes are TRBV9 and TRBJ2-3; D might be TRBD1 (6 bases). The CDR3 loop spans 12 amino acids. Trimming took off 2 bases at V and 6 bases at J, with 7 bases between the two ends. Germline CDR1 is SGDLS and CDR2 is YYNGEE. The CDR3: CASSVQGDTQYF. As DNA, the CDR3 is TGTGCCAGCAGCGTCCAGGGGGATACGCAGTATTTT.

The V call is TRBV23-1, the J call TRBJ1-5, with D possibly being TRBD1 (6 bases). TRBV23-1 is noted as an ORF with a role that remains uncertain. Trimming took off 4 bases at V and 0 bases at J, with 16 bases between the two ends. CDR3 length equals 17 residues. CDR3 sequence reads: CASSPPPGQHSNQPQHF. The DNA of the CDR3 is TGCGCCAGCAGTCCCCCTCCGGGACAACATAGCAATCAGCCCCAGCATTTT.

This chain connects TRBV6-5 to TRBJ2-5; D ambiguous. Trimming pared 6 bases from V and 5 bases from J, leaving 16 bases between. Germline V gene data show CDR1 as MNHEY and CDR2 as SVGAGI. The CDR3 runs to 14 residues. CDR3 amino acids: CASSKTRIFETQYF. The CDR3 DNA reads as TGTGCCAGCAGCAAGACACGGATTTTTGAGACCCAGTACTTC.

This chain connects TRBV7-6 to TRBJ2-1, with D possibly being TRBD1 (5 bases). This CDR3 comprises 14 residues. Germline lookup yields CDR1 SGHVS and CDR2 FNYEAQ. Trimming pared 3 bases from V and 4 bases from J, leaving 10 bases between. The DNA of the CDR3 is TGTGCCAGCAGCTTTCAGGGCGGTTACAATGAGCAGTTCTTC. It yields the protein CASSFQGGYNEQFF.

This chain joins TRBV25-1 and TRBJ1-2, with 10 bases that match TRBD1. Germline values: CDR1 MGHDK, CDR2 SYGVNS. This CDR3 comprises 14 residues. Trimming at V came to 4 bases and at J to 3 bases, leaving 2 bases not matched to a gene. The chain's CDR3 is CASSGQGAHYGYTF. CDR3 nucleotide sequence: TGTGCCAGCAGTGGACAGGGGGCTCACTATGGCTACACCTTC.

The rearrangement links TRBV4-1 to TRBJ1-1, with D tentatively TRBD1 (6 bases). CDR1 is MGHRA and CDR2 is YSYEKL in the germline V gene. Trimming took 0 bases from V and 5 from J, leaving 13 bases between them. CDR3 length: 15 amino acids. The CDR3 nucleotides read TGCGCCAGCAGCCAAGAGTACAGGGCCCGGACTGAAGCTTTCTTT. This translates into CASSQEYRARTEAFF.

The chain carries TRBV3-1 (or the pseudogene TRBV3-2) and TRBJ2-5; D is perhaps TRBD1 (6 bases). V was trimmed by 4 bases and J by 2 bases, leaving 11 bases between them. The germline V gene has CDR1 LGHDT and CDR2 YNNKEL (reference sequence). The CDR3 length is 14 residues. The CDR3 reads CASSRPGQQETQYF. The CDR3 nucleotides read TGTGCCAGCAGCCGCCCAGGACAGCAAGAGACCCAGTACTTC.

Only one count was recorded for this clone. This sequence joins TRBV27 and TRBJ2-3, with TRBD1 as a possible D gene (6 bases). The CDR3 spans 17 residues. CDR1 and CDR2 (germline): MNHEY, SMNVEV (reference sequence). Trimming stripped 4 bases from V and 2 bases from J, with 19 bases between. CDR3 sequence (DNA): TGTGCCAGCAGTTCCCGGACAGTCTCGATGCCCACAGATACGCAGTATTTT. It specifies CASSSRTVSMPTDTQYF.

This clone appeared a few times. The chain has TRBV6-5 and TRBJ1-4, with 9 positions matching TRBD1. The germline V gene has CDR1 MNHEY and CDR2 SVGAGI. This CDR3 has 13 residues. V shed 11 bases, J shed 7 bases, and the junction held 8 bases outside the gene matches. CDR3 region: CAVAGTGSEKLFF. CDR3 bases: TGTGCCGTCGCCGGGACAGGGAGTGAAAAACTGTTTTTT.

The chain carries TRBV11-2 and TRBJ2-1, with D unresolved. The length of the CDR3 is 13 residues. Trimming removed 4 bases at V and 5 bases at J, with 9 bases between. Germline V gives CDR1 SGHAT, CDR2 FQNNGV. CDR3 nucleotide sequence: TGTGCCAGCAGCTACACCCAAAACAATGAGCAGTTCTTC. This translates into CASSYTQNNEQFF.

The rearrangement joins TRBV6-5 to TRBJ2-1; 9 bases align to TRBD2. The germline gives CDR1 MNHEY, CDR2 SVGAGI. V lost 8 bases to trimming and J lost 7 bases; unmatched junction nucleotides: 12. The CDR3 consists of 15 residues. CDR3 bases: TGTGCCAGCCGATTCTCTAGCGGGGACGGGAATGAGCAGTTCTTC. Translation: CASRFSSGDGNEQFF.

CDR3 residues: CASNPGGGGEQYV. For the CDR3, the DNA is TGTGCCAGCAACCCCGGCGGGGGGGGCGAGCAGTACGTC. J is TRBJ2-7 and V is TRBV6-5, with 9 bases that match TRBD2. V was clipped by 7 bases and J by 6 bases; unmatched bases: 7. The CDR3 spans 13 residues. Germline V gene data show CDR1 as MNHEY and CDR2 as SVGAGI.

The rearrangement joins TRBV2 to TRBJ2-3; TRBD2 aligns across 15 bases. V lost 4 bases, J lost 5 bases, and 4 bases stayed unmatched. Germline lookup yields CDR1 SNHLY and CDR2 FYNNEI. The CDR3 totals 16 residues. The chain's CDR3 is CASSVGLAGGLDTQYF. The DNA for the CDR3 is TGTGCCAGCAGTGTGGGACTAGCGGGGGGATTAGATACGCAGTATTTT. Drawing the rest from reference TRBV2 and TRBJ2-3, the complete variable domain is EPEVTQTPSHQVTQMGQEVILRCVPISNHLYFYWYRQILGQKVEFLVSFYNNEISEKSEIFDDQFSVERPDGSNFTLKIRSTKLEDSAMYFCASSVGLAGGLDTQYFGPGTRLTVL.

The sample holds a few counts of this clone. The CDR3 is CAWSRYQTQNYGYTF. CDR3 nucleotides: TGTGCCTGGAGTCGCTACCAGACACAGAACTATGGCTACACCTTC. The chain uses TRBV30 and TRBJ1-2; D not resolved. V gave up 2 bases and J gave up 2 bases, with 15 bases separating them. Germline-derived CDR1 and CDR2 are GTSNPN and SVGIG (reference sequence). CDR3 length: 15 amino acids.

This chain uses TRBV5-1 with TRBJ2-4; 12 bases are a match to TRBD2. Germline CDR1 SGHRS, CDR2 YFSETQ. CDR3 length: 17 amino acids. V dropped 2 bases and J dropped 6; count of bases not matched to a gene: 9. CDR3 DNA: TGCGCCAGCAGCTTTGCTAGCGGGGGGGCTATAGGAAACATTCAGTACTTC. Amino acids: CASSFASGGAIGNIQYF.

CDR3 sequence: CASSLSKDRASGNTIYF. The CDR3 DNA follows: TGTGCCAGCAGTTTATCGAAGGACAGGGCCTCGGGAAACACCATATATTTT. V gene TRBV27 combines with J gene TRBJ1-3; 8 nucleotides match TRBD1. Germline loops: CDR1 MNHEY, CDR2 SMNVEV (reference sequence). CDR3 length equals 17 residues. V trimming: 0 bases; J trimming: 4 bases; junction bases outside the gene matches: 8.

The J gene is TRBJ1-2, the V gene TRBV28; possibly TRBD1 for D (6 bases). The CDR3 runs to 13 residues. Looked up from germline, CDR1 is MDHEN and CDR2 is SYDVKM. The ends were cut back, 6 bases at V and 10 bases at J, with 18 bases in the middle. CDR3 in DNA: TGTGCCAGCAGCCGGACTCAAAACAGGGCCTACACCTTC. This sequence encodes CASSRTQNRAYTF.

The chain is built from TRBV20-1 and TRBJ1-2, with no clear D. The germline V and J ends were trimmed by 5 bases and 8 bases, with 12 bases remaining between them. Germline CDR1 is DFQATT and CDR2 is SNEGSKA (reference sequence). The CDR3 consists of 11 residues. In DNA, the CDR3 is TGCAGTGCTTGGTCGGGGTTAGGCTACACCTTC. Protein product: CSAWSGLGYTF.

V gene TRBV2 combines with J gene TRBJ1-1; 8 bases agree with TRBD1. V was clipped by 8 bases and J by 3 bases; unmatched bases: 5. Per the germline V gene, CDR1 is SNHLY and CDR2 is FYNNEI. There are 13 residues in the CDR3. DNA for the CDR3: TGTGCCAGCTGTCGACAGGGGTACACTGAAGCTTTCTTT. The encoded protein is CASCRQGYTEAFF.

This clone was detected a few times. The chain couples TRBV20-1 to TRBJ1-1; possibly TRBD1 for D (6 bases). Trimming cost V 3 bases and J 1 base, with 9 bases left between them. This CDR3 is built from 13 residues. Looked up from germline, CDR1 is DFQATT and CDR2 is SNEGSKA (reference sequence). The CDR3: CSASGDKNTEAFF. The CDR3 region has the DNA TGCAGTGCTAGTGGGGACAAGAACACTGAAGCTTTCTTT.

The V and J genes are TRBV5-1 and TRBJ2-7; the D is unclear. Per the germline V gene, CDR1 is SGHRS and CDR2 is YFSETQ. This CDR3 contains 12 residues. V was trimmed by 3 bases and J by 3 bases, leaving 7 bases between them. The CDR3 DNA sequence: TGCGCCAGCAGCTCAAGAGACTACGAGCAGTACTTC. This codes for CASSSRDYEQYF.

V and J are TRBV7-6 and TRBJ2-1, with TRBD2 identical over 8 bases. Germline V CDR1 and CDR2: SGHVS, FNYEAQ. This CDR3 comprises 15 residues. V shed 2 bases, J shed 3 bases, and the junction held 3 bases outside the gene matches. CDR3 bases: TGTGCCAGCAGCTTAACTAGCGGTCGCTACAATGAGCAGTTCTTC. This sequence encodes CASSLTSGRYNEQFF.

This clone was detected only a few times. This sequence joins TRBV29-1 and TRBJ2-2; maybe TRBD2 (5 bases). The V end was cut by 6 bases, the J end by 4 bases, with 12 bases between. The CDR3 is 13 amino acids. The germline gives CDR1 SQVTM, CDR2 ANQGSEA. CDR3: CSVSPGITGELFF. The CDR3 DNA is TGCAGCGTATCCCCGGGGATCACCGGGGAGCTGTTTTTT.

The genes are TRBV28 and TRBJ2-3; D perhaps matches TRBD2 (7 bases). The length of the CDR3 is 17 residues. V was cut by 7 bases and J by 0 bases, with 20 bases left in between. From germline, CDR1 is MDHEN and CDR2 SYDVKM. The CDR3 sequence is CASIGGGAGHSTDTQYF. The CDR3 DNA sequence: TGTGCCAGCATTGGTGGGGGGGCCGGACATAGCACAGATACGCAGTATTTT. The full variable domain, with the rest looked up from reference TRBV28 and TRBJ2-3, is DVKVTQSSRYLVKRTGEKVFLECVQDMDHENMFWYRQDPGLGLRLIYFSYDVKMKEKGDIPEGYSVSREKKERFSLILESASTNQTSMYLCASIGGGAGHSTDTQYFGPGTRLTVL.

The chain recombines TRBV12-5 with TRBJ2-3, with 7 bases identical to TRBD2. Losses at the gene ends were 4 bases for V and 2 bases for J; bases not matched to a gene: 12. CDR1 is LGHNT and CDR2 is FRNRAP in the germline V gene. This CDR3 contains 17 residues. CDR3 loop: CASGSRGGKEHTDTQYF. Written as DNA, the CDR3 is TGTGCTAGTGGTTCCCGCGGGGGTAAGGAACACACAGATACGCAGTATTTT.

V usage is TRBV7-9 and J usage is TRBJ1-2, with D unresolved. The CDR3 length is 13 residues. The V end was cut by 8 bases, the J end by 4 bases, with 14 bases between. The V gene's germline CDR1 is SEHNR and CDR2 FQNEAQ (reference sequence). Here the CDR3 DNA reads TGTGCCAGCCTACCCTCCGCGCTCTATGGCTACACCTTC. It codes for CASLPSALYGYTF.